The 25 T cell receptor beta chains reported below all come from one sample, sequenced in a study of response to subunit inactivated influenza vaccine. TCRdb re-called the RT-PCR reads through MiXCR, storing one row per CDR3 protein. This sample yields roughly 700,000 distinct CDR3 sequences, of which 11% to 15% are seen a single time; 5.5% to 7% belongs to the top ten. The source was PBMCs from blood, collected 14 to 15 days before vaccination. These TCRs come from a man between 45 and 60 years old who received an inactivated influenza vaccine.

This rearrangement joins TRBV12-5 to TRBJ1-1, with D tentatively TRBD1 (5 bases). This CDR3 contains 14 residues. The V gene lost 5 bases and the J gene lost 4 bases, with 14 bases spanning the gap. Germline V gene lookup returns CDR1 LGHNT and CDR2 FRNRAP. In DNA, the CDR3 is TGTGCTAGTGGTATACGCAGGGTTACCACTGAAGCTTTCTTT. Its protein is CASGIRRVTTEAFF.

Comment on this clonotype: Possible read error: a much larger clone is one base away. J is TRBJ2-1 and V is TRBV3-1, with D tentatively TRBD1 (7 bases). Germline CDR1 reads LGHDT; CDR2 reads YNNKEL (reference sequence). The CDR3 is 15 amino acids. The CDR3 DNA sequence: TGTGCCAGCAGCCAATCCCAGGGGGGTTACAATGGGCAGTTCTTC. This translates into CASSQSQGGYNGQFF.

The J gene is TRBJ2-2, the V gene TRBV9; D gene uncertain. The CDR3 spans 15 residues. Per germline, CDR1 SGDLS and CDR2 YYNGEE. Trimming removed 3 bases at V and 3 bases at J, with 12 bases between. The CDR3 coding sequence is TGTGCCAGCAGCGCTCAAAGAGTCGACACCGGGGAGCTGTTTTTT. Translation: CASSAQRVDTGELFF.

This clonotype has only a few counts. The chain employs TRBV15 and TRBJ1-6; D unclear. This CDR3 region has 14 residues. In germline, CDR1 is LNHNV, CDR2 YYDKDF (reference sequence). Between the trimmed V and J ends, which lost 5 bases and 7 bases, there was a span of 12 bases. CDR3 DNA sequence: TGTGCCACCAGCCCGGGGTTGAGAAATTCACCCCTCCACTTT. Its protein is CATSPGLRNSPLHF.

The sample holds a few counts of this clonotype. This chain connects TRBV29-1 to TRBJ2-3, with 7 bases aligning to TRBD1. Germline assignment: CDR1 SQVTM and CDR2 ANQGSEA. V gave up 4 bases and J gave up 5 bases; unmatched junction bases: 9. The CDR3 has 14 amino acids. CDR3 DNA sequence: TGCAGCGTTGCGAAGGGACAGCAGGGAGATACGCAGTATTTT. Protein sequence: CSVAKGQQGDTQYF.

This clonotype was counted only a few times. V is TRBV6-2 or TRBV6-3 and J is TRBJ2-1; D tentatively fits TRBD1 or TRBD2 (5 bases each). The CDR3 covers 14 residues. CDR1 and CDR2 (germline): MNHEY, SVGEGT. Trimming left V 4 bases short and J 8 bases short, with 15 bases between. The CDR3 sequence is CASSFAVRGYEQFF. As DNA, the CDR3 is TGTGCCAGCAGTTTCGCCGTACGGGGCTATGAGCAGTTCTTC.

The chain recombines TRBV28 with TRBJ1-4; D is unclear. V was trimmed by 1 base and J by 5 bases, leaving 8 bases between them. This CDR3 has 14 residues. Germline CDR1 MDHEN, CDR2 SYDVKM. The CDR3 loop is CASSLLAQNEKLFF. DNA for the CDR3: TGTGCCAGCAGTTTATTAGCCCAGAATGAAAAACTGTTTTTT.

This chain joins TRBV6-1 and TRBJ1-6; 8 nucleotides line up with TRBD1. The CDR3 spans 15 residues. Germline trimming cut 8 bases from V and 8 bases from J; bases unmatched to any gene: 11. CDR1 and CDR2 (germline): MNHNS, SASEGT. CDR3 protein: CASSLLGTGDSPLHF. The CDR3 coding sequence is TGTGCCAGCTCATTATTAGGGACAGGAGATTCACCCCTCCACTTT.

The CDR3 nucleotides are TGTGCCAGCAGTCCTGACTTTCAGAGCTCTGGAAACACCATATATTTT. Translating gives CASSPDFQSSGNTIYF. This sequence joins TRBV6-2 or TRBV6-3 and TRBJ1-3; no reliable D call. The CDR3 runs 16 residues. Germline CDR1 is MNHEY and CDR2 is SVGEGT. The V gene lost 5 bases and the J gene lost 0 bases, with 14 bases spanning the gap.

This clonotype was detected only a few times. The rearrangement uses TRBV29-1 and TRBJ2-7; maybe TRBD2 (5 bases). The germline V and J ends were trimmed by 4 bases and 2 bases, with 15 bases remaining between them. The germline V gene encodes CDR1 SQVTM and CDR2 ANQGSEA. This CDR3 spans 14 amino acids. As DNA, the CDR3 is TGCAGCGTTGGTTCTAGAGGGCGAACCTACGAGCAGTACTTC. Translating gives CSVGSRGRTYEQYF.

A few counts support this clonotype. V usage is TRBV14 and J usage is TRBJ2-3; D remains ambiguous. Germline-derived CDR1 and CDR2 are SGHDN and FVKESK. This CDR3 spans 13 amino acids. V dropped 3 bases and J dropped 0 bases, with 4 bases sitting between them. The CDR3 region is CASSQYSTDTQYF. The CDR3 DNA reads TGTGCCAGCAGCCAGTACAGCACAGATACGCAGTATTTT.

V gene TRBV20-1 combines with J gene TRBJ2-3; no reliable D call. There are 15 residues in the CDR3. Trimming left V 6 bases short and J 6 bases short, with 22 bases between. CDR1 and CDR2 from the germline V gene are DFQATT and SNEGSKA (reference sequence). The chain's CDR3 is CSAPPASLGRDTQYF. As DNA, the CDR3 is TGCAGTGCCCCTCCGGCGTCCTTGGGTCGCGATACGCAGTATTTT.

This rearrangement joins TRBV12-3 or TRBV12-4 to TRBJ2-7, with 7 nucleotides matching TRBD1. The V segment lost 2 bases and the J segment 5 bases; nucleotides outside the gene matches: 15. The CDR3 is 17 amino acids. The CDR3: CASSLPRDSTIGHEQYF. The CDR3 region has the DNA TGTGCCAGCAGTTTACCCCGGGACAGTACCATCGGGCACGAGCAGTACTTC.

This clonotype showed up just a few times. The gene calls are TRBV20-1 and TRBJ2-2; D may be TRBD1 or TRBD2 (5 bases each). The CDR3 runs to 14 residues. Trimming left V 6 bases short and J 8 bases short, with 19 bases between. Per germline, CDR1 DFQATT and CDR2 SNEGSKA (reference sequence). This chain's CDR3 is CSASRGSSMGELFF. DNA for the CDR3: TGCAGTGCCAGTCGGGGCTCCAGCATGGGGGAGCTGTTTTTT.

The rearrangement links TRBV7-9 to TRBJ2-1; D is perhaps TRBD1 or TRBD2 (5 bases each). Germline CDR1 SEHNR, CDR2 FQNEAQ (reference sequence). Trimming shortened V by 2 bases and J by 10 bases, and 18 bases separated the two germline ends. The CDR3 totals 15 residues. The CDR3 bases are TGTGCCAGCAGCTTAAGGGACGCCGGATTTGGCGAGCAGTTCTTC. The encoded protein is CASSLRDAGFGEQFF.

The rearrangement links TRBV20-1 to TRBJ2-3, with TRBD2 matching 10 bases. Per germline, CDR1 DFQATT and CDR2 SNEGSKA (reference sequence). This CDR3 has 17 residues. V was clipped by 0 bases and J by 1 base; unmatched bases: 7. In DNA, the CDR3 is TGCAGTGCTAGAGAAGTAGCGGGGGGTTTCCGCACAGATACGCAGTATTTT. It yields the protein CSAREVAGGFRTDTQYF.

This clonotype was seen repeatedly, ten times or more. The rearrangement joins TRBV14 to TRBJ1-5; no firm D call. CDR3 size: 13 residues. Germline CDR1 reads SGHDN; CDR2 reads FVKESK. The ends were cut back, 3 bases at V and 4 bases at J, with 7 bases in the middle. The CDR3 DNA follows: TGTGCCAGCAGCCAGGACGGGAATCAGCCCCAGCATTTT. Encoded protein: CASSQDGNQPQHF.

This clonotype has more than one count but fewer than ten. The chain couples TRBV28 to TRBJ2-3, with 9 bases identical to TRBD1. The germline gives CDR1 MDHEN, CDR2 SYDVKM. CDR3 length: 16 amino acids. The J segment lost 0 bases and the V segment lost 5 bases, leaving 6 bases of the junction unmatched. CDR3 sequence (DNA): TGTGCCAGCAGTCCGGCGGGACAGGGAAGCACAGATACGCAGTATTTT. This translates into CASSPAGQGSTDTQYF.

This clonotype has just a few counts. V is TRBV14 and J is TRBJ2-7; 7 nucleotides agree with TRBD2. Germline-derived CDR1 and CDR2 are SGHDN and FVKESK. The CDR3 is made up of 16 amino acids. J gave up 0 bases and V 4 bases, and 9 bases lay outside the gene matches. Here the CDR3 DNA reads TGTGCCAGCAGCCCTACTAGCGAGTGGGGCTCCTACGAGCAGTACTTC. Protein product: CASSPTSEWGSYEQYF.

The V and J genes are TRBV5-1 and TRBJ2-1; TRBD2 agrees at 10 bases. With V trimmed by 2 bases and J by 5 bases, 7 bases remained unmatched. CDR1 SGHRS and CDR2 YFSETQ come from the germline V gene. The CDR3 consists of 16 residues. In nucleotides, the CDR3 is TGCGCCAGCAGCTTTCAAGCGGGGGGGCTGAACAATGAGCAGTTCTTC. It codes for CASSFQAGGLNNEQFF.

This clonotype was recorded a few times. V gene TRBV7-2 combines with J gene TRBJ2-1; D may be TRBD1 (5 bases). V was pared by 2 bases and J by 6 bases, with 11 bases between. Germline V lookup: CDR1 SGHTA, CDR2 FQGNSA. The length of the CDR3 is 14 residues. Here the CDR3 reads CASSLSGLRNEQFF. In DNA form, the CDR3 reads TGTGCCAGCAGCTTATCAGGGCTGCGCAATGAGCAGTTCTTC.

Ten or more counts support this clonotype. The gene calls are TRBV20-1 and TRBJ2-7; weak D call: TRBD2 (5 bases). The CDR3 is 14 amino acids. CDR1 is DFQATT and CDR2 is SNEGSKA in the germline V gene (reference sequence). Trimming cost V 0 bases and J 0 bases, with 9 bases left between them. The DNA of the CDR3 is TGCAGTGCTAGAGATCTAGGGAGCTCCTACGAGCAGTACTTC. This translates into CSARDLGSSYEQYF.

This clonotype was recorded at least ten times. The rearrangement links TRBV6-5 to TRBJ2-1; TRBD2 aligns across 15 bases. Germline loops: CDR1 MNHEY, CDR2 SVGAGI. The CDR3 is made up of 18 amino acids. V was pared by 4 bases and J by 0 bases, with 4 bases of the junction left unmatched. This chain's CDR3 is CASSSGLAGGSSYNEQFF. The CDR3 nucleotides are TGTGCCAGCAGTTCCGGACTAGCGGGGGGGAGCTCCTACAATGAGCAGTTCTTC.

The rearrangement links TRBV2 to TRBJ2-1, with no clear D. V was shortened by 8 bases and J by 0 bases, with 8 bases between the two germline ends. CDR3 length: 13 residues. Germline loops: CDR1 SNHLY, CDR2 FYNNEI. The CDR3 nucleotides are TGTGCCAGCCAGGAGAGCTCCTACAATGAGCAGTTCTTC. This encodes CASQESSYNEQFF. The full variable domain, completed using reference TRBV2 and TRBJ2-1, is EPEVTQTPSHQVTQMGQEVILRCVPISNHLYFYWYRQILGQKVEFLVSFYNNEISEKSEIFDDQFSVERPDGSNFTLKIRSTKLEDSAMYFCASQESSYNEQFFGPGTRLTVL.

This clonotype was recorded many times. V is TRBV18 and J is TRBJ2-7, with D hard to call. Trimming stripped 0 bases from V and 0 bases from J, with 3 bases between. Looked up from germline, CDR1 is KGHSH and CDR2 is LQKENI. This CDR3 contains 13 residues. CDR3 DNA: TGTGCCAGCTCACCACCCCACTCCTACGAGCAGTACTTC. This gives the protein CASSPPHSYEQYF.